The 17 T cell receptor beta chains in this list originate from one sample, sequenced in a study of T cell responses to AZD1222 COVID-19 vaccine. Sequencing was performed with immunoSEQ multiplex PCR; in TCRdb, only in-frame clones are kept and a portion is missing. Of approximately 120,000 clones in the sample, more than 70% were seen once. The source was peripheral blood, collected on day 0 of AZD1222 vaccination. Receptor source: an adult in good health.

V usage is TRBV9 and J usage is TRBJ2-6; 10 bases agree with TRBD1. The CDR3 totals 20 residues. With V trimmed by 3 bases and J by 3 bases, 15 bases remained unmatched. Germline CDR1 and CDR2: SGDLS and YYNGEE. CDR3 DNA: TGTGCCAGCAGCGAACACCCGGGACAGGGGTTTGGAGGTGGGGCCAACGTCCTGACTTTC. It yields the protein CASSEHPGQGFGGGANVLTF.

The CDR3 bases are TGTGCCACCAGTGATGGCCGGGACAGAGAAGAGACCCAGTACTTC. As protein: CATSDGRDREETQYF. The chain has TRBV24-1 and TRBJ2-5, with 7 bases aligning to TRBD1. Per the germline V gene, CDR1 is KGHDR and CDR2 is SFDVKD. The J segment lost 3 bases and the V segment lost 3 bases, leaving 6 bases of the junction unmatched. The CDR3 contains 15 residues.

The V call is TRBV5-6, the J call TRBJ1-2; D is unclear. The V end was cut by 4 bases, the J end by 1 base, with 8 bases between. CDR3 size: 13 residues. Per germline, CDR1 SGHDT and CDR2 YYEEEE. CDR3 amino acids: CASSATDNYGYTF. CDR3 DNA sequence: TGTGCCAGCAGCGCAACAGATAACTATGGCTACACCTTC.

The rearrangement uses TRBV6-5 and TRBJ2-7; no reliable D call. This CDR3 contains 14 residues. V was pared by 6 bases and J by 2 bases, with 14 bases between. CDR1 is MNHEY and CDR2 is SVGAGI in the germline V gene. DNA of the CDR3: TGTGCCAGCAGCCGTGGACCTGATGCCTACGAGCAGTACGTC. Translating gives CASSRGPDAYEQYV.

The chain recombines TRBV19 with TRBJ2-4; possible D gene TRBD1, 5 bases. V was shortened by 4 bases and J by 0 bases, with 13 bases between the two germline ends. This CDR3 is 16 amino acids long. Per the germline V gene, CDR1 is LNHDA and CDR2 is SQIVND (reference sequence). CDR3 loop: CASSNRQRLAKNIQYF. As DNA, the CDR3 is TGTGCCAGTAGTAATCGACAGAGACTAGCCAAAAACATTCAGTACTTC.

The J gene is TRBJ1-2, the V gene TRBV19; D may be TRBD1 (5 bases). CDR3 length equals 13 residues. V was trimmed by 4 bases and J by 1 base, leaving 7 bases between them. Germline CDR1 is LNHDA and CDR2 is SQIVND (reference sequence). In nucleotides, the CDR3 is TGTGCCAGTAGTAACAGGATTAACTATGGCTACACCTTC. This encodes CASSNRINYGYTF.

The V call is TRBV12-3 or TRBV12-4, the J call TRBJ1-1, with D perhaps matching TRBD1 (6 bases). Trimming left V 4 bases short and J 10 bases short, with 13 bases between. The CDR3 has 12 amino acids. The DNA for the CDR3 is TGTGCCAGCAGTTGGTCACAGGGCGGAGCTTTCTTT. It codes for CASSWSQGGAFF.

The genes are TRBV9 and TRBJ2-1; 10 bases fit TRBD2. The V segment lost 0 bases and the J segment 4 bases; nucleotides outside the gene matches: 1. Per germline, CDR1 SGDLS and CDR2 YYNGEE. The CDR3 runs 15 residues. CDR3 protein: CASSVVAGGYNEQFF. The CDR3 coding sequence is TGTGCCAGCAGCGTAGTAGCGGGAGGTTACAATGAGCAGTTCTTC.

V gene TRBV7-8 combines with J gene TRBJ2-3, with 10 positions matching TRBD2. The germline V gene has CDR1 SGHVS and CDR2 FQNEAQ. The junction had 6 bases not matched to a gene; V was cut back by 1 base and J by 5 bases. This CDR3 has 16 residues. CDR3 region: CASSLVTSGAGDTQYF. The CDR3 DNA reads as TGTGCCAGCAGCTTAGTAACTAGCGGGGCGGGAGATACGCAGTATTTT.

The chain is built from TRBV5-5 and TRBJ1-2; 7 bases map to TRBD1. Germline V lookup: CDR1 SGHKS, CDR2 YYEKEE (reference sequence). The ends lost 0 bases at V and 5 bases at J; junction bases unmatched: 4. The CDR3 loop spans 14 amino acids. This CDR3 reads CASSLGQGYYGYTF. CDR3 bases: TGTGCCAGCAGCTTGGGACAGGGATATTATGGCTACACCTTC.

V usage is TRBV6-5 and J usage is TRBJ1-5, with a possible D match to TRBD1 (5 bases). Per the germline V gene, CDR1 is MNHEY and CDR2 is SVGAGI. V was trimmed by 4 bases and J by 3 bases, leaving 13 bases between them. The CDR3 loop spans 15 amino acids. The CDR3 loop reads CASSSSDGHNQPQHF. For the CDR3, the DNA is TGTGCCAGCAGTTCGTCAGACGGACACAATCAGCCCCAGCATTTT.

With respect to this clone: Other DNA sequences from this sample encode an identical CDR3 as well. V usage is TRBV5-6 and J usage is TRBJ2-3; 8 nucleotides match TRBD1. This CDR3 has 13 amino acids. Trimming cost V 2 bases and J 6 bases; bases outside gene matches: 2. Germline CDR1 and CDR2: SGHDT and YYEEEE. The CDR3 sequence is CASSLQGVDTQYF. The CDR3, as DNA: TGTGCCAGCAGCTTACAGGGGGTGGATACGCAGTATTTT.

This clone has a single count. The genes are TRBV10-3 and TRBJ2-7; D remains unclear. This CDR3 is 15 amino acids long. Germline V gene sequence: CDR1 ENHRY, CDR2 SYGVKD. V dropped 2 bases and J dropped 1 base, with 12 bases sitting between them. CDR3 residues: CAISEGNKRSYEQYF. The CDR3 DNA sequence: TGTGCCATCAGTGAGGGAAACAAACGGTCCTACGAGCAGTACTTC.

The CDR3, as DNA: TGTGCCAGCTCCCGGACAGGGAAGAACACCGGGGAGCTGTTTTTT. Encoded protein: CASSRTGKNTGELFF. V usage is TRBV9 and J usage is TRBJ2-2, with TRBD1 matching over 8 bases. Germline V CDR1 and CDR2: SGDLS, YYNGEE. This CDR3 is 15 amino acids long. V lost 7 bases and J lost 1; bases outside the gene matches: 6.

V and J are TRBV6-5 and TRBJ2-2, with D possibly TRBD1 on 6 matching bases. Trimming cost V 5 bases and J 7 bases, with 17 bases left between them. The CDR3 covers 15 residues. The germline V gene encodes CDR1 MNHEY and CDR2 SVGAGI. CDR3 sequence: CASSRSWGQGGELFF. CDR3 in DNA: TGTGCCAGCAGTCGCTCCTGGGGGCAGGGCGGGGAGCTGTTTTTT.

This chain links TRBV6-6 with TRBJ2-7; TRBD2 matches 7 bases. This CDR3 has 14 amino acids. Per the germline V gene, CDR1 is MNHNY and CDR2 is SVGAGI (reference sequence). After removal of 5 bases from V and 3 bases from J, the junction contained 7 bases not matched to a gene. CDR3 nucleotide sequence: TGTGCCAGCAGTCCCCGGGGGACTAACTACGAGCAGTACGTC. Translated: CASSPRGTNYEQYV.

V is TRBV19 and J is TRBJ1-2, with a tentative D call TRBD1 (5 bases). The germline V gene encodes CDR1 LNHDA and CDR2 SQIVND (reference sequence). The CDR3 spans 13 residues. The ends were cut back, 8 bases at V and 8 bases at J, with 18 bases in the middle. This chain's CDR3 is CASRVGAHGGYTF. The DNA for the CDR3 is TGTGCCAGTCGTGTTGGGGCCCACGGGGGCTACACCTTC.